This T cell receptor (beta chain) is from a study of blood T cell repertoires in COVID-19. Per the authors' pipeline: It was from reference gene primer amplification that nucleated cell counts were estimated. Profiling relied on immunoSEQ multiplex PCR, and the TCRdb table lists in-frame clones only, not all of them. V and J calls and clone size are those listed in that table; D and trimming were worked out from the DNA. The repertoire includes about 50,000 clones, approximately 88% of them detected once, and 2.2% sits in the top ten. Trimming cost V 4 bases and J 7 bases, with 13 bases left between them. This CDR3 region has 14 residues. Germline V gene sequence: CDR1 SGHDN, CDR2 FVKESK.

This clonotype was sampled from a human donor in a cohort sampled during active COVID-19. The chain couples TRBV14 to TRBJ2-2; D gene uncertain. The sample taken for sequencing was peripheral blood. CDR3 amino acids: CASSPGEAIGELFF. The CDR3 nucleotides are TGTGCCAGCAGCCCTGGCGAGGCCATCGGGGAGCTGTTTTTT.